The TCR beta chain described here comes from a study of yellow fever vaccine responses in identical twins. Study-wide points: Twins showed a vaccine T cell response that reportedly seemed partly convergent, partly personalized.

CDR1 and CDR2 (germline): SGHAT, FQDESV (reference sequence). This CDR3 region has 14 residues. J lost 4 bases, V lost 6 bases, and 8 bases had no gene match. This clonotype was counted only a few times. Its antigen is unknown. Via MiXCR, TCRdb re-called the RT-PCR reads, giving one row per CDR3 protein. The sample includes 20,000 to 25,000 distinct CDR3 sequences, roughly 80% of them seen just once. This chain uses TRBV11-1 with TRBJ2-7; 8 bases line up with TRBD1. This clonotype was obtained from a woman aged 18-29 years who received the yellow fever vaccine. The sample consisted of T cells from blood (PBMCs), unsorted or a sorted subset (not recorded which), taken before or after yellow fever vaccination (not recorded which). The CDR3 region is CASSKQGEIYEQYF. The CDR3 DNA follows: TGTGCCAGCAGTAAACAGGGGGAAATTTACGAGCAGTACTTC.